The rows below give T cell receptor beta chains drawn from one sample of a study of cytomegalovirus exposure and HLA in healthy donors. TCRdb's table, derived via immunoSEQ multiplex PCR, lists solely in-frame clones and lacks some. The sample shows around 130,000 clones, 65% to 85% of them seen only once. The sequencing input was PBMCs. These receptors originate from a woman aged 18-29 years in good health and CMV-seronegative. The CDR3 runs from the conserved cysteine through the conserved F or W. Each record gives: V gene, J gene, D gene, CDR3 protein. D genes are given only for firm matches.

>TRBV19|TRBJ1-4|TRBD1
CASSKQGVGSTNEKLFF
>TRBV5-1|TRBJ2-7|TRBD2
CASSFGTSVYEQYF
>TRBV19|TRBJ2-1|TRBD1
CATGQGTGNEQFF
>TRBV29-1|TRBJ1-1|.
CSVGAEAFF
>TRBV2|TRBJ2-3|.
CASSDRAGISIRGTDTQYF
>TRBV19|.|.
CASSIAEGASYEQYF
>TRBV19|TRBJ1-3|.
CASSIGPGGYGNTIYF
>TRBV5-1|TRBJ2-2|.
CASRTGEPGPNTGELFF
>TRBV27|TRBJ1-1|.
CASSPRANTEAFF
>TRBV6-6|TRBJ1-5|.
CASRPRGAGGNQPQHF
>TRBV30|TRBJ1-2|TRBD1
CAWSHTGGSGYTF